The 17 T cell receptor beta chains below all came from one sample that was sequenced in a study of control samples from healthy donors and cancer patients. This table comes from immunoSEQ multiplex PCR, and its TCRdb copy is limited to in-frame clones, with some not included. The sample has 22,000 or so clones, 70% to 90% seen once. Material for sequencing was PBMCs. These receptors came from a woman aged 55-70 years with head and neck cancer.

This clone was observed a single time. For the CDR3, the DNA is TGTGCCAGCTGCGAGACAGGGGGCCACGAGCAGTACTTC. It encodes CASCETGGHEQYF. The chain carries TRBV2 and TRBJ2-7, with 10 positions matching TRBD1. The CDR3 runs 13 residues. V dropped 8 bases and J dropped 5; count of bases not matched to a gene: 6. CDR1 SNHLY and CDR2 FYNNEI come from the germline V gene.

The chain combines TRBV25-1 with TRBJ1-1; 8 bases match TRBD1. This CDR3 contains 15 residues. Trimming removed 2 bases from V and 4 bases from J; junction bases left unmatched: 6. CDR1 and CDR2 (germline): MGHDK, SYGVNS. CDR3 sequence (DNA): TGTGCCAGCAGTGAACAGGGGGCTCTGGGCACTGAAGCTTTCTTT. Translated, it gives CASSEQGALGTEAFF.

The genes are TRBV24-1 and TRBJ2-2; 8 bases are a match to TRBD2. The V segment lost 3 bases and the J segment 4 bases; nucleotides outside the gene matches: 9. The length of the CDR3 is 17 residues. Germline V lookup: CDR1 KGHDR, CDR2 SFDVKD. The CDR3 DNA follows: TGTGCCACCAGTGATCCCTCTACTAGCGGCCGCACCGGGGAGCTGTTTTTT. Residues: CATSDPSTSGRTGELFF.

The chain employs TRBV11-2 and TRBJ1-1; TRBD1 might be the D (6 bases). Deletions cut 6 bases from V and 1 base from J, with 18 bases between. The germline gives CDR1 SGHAT, CDR2 FQNNGV. This CDR3 contains 16 residues. CDR3 residues: CASRTGKGSWNTEAFF. As DNA, the CDR3 is TGTGCCAGCAGAACAGGGAAGGGGAGTTGGAACACTGAAGCTTTCTTT. Complete variable domain (other parts from reference TRBV11-2 and TRBJ1-1): EAGVAQSPRYKIIEKRQSVAFWCNPISGHATLYWYQQILGQGPKLLIQFQNNGVVDDSQLPKDRFSAERLKGVDSTLKIQPAKLEDSAVYLCASRTGKGSWNTEAFFGQGTRLTVV.

The CDR3 protein is CASMVGNTEAFF. The CDR3 DNA sequence: TGTGCCAGCATGGTAGGGAACACTGAAGCTTTCTTT. This chain connects TRBV6-5 to TRBJ1-1; D is unclear. The CDR3 runs to 12 residues. CDR1 is MNHEY and CDR2 is SVGAGI in the germline V gene. V lost 7 bases and J lost 1, with 7 bases in between.

The J gene is TRBJ2-7, the V gene TRBV5-1; perhaps TRBD1 as D (6 bases). Between the trimmed V and J ends, which lost 0 bases and 1 base, there was a span of 23 bases. Per germline, CDR1 SGHRS and CDR2 YFSETQ. CDR3 length: 19 amino acids. CDR3 residues: CASSLGGFPRDNQSYEQYF. The DNA of the CDR3 is TGCGCCAGCAGCTTGGGGGGTTTCCCCCGGGACAATCAGTCCTACGAGCAGTACTTC.

V usage is TRBV27 and J usage is TRBJ1-1, with 11 bases aligning to TRBD1. The germline CDR1 and CDR2 sequences are MNHEY and SMNVEV (reference sequence). The junction had 11 bases not matched to a gene; V was cut back by 3 bases and J by 14 bases. This CDR3 comprises 14 residues. The CDR3 sequence: CASSLDGQGARRFF. DNA for the CDR3: TGTGCCAGCAGTTTGGACGGACAGGGGGCGCGGCGATTCTTT.

The chain uses TRBV11-1 and TRBJ2-3; 8 positions match TRBD2. The germline CDR1 and CDR2 sequences are SGHAT and FQDESV (reference sequence). V trimming: 4 bases; J trimming: 0 bases; junction bases outside the gene matches: 6. The CDR3 length is 16 residues. CDR3 region: CASSYSGAYSTDTQYF. The CDR3 DNA reads TGTGCCAGCAGCTATAGCGGGGCATACAGCACAGATACGCAGTATTTT.

The chain has TRBV5-5 and TRBJ2-2, with TRBD1 as a possible D gene (6 bases). The CDR3 sequence is 16 residues long. Germline lookup yields CDR1 SGHKS and CDR2 YYEKEE (reference sequence). V was cut by 0 bases and J by 1 base, with 10 bases left in between. The CDR3 protein is CASSLAGTKNTGELFF. The CDR3 nucleotides are TGTGCCAGCAGCTTGGCGGGGACAAAGAACACCGGGGAGCTGTTTTTT. The full variable domain, with the rest looked up from reference TRBV5-5 and TRBJ2-2, is DAGVTQSPTHLIKTRGQQVTLRCSPISGHKSVSWYQQVLGQGPQFIFQYYEKEERGRGNFPDRFSARQFPNYSSELNVNALLLGDSALYLCASSLAGTKNTGELFFGEGSRLTVL.

This chain joins TRBV11-2 and TRBJ2-7, with D possibly TRBD2 on 6 matching bases. The CDR3 has 15 amino acids. The germline CDR1 and CDR2 sequences are SGHAT and FQNNGV. Trimming shortened V by 1 base and J by 2 bases, and 12 bases separated the two germline ends. CDR3 bases: TGTGCCAGCAGCTTAGTAGGGACTTTTCCCTACGAGCAGTACTTC. This gives the protein CASSLVGTFPYEQYF. The full variable domain, rest sourced from reference TRBV11-2 and TRBJ2-7, is EAGVAQSPRYKIIEKRQSVAFWCNPISGHATLYWYQQILGQGPKLLIQFQNNGVVDDSQLPKDRFSAERLKGVDSTLKIQPAKLEDSAVYLCASSLVGTFPYEQYFGPGTRLTVT.

The chain carries TRBV28 and TRBJ1-5, with TRBD1 identical over 9 bases. V lost 5 bases, J lost 0 bases, and 8 bases stayed unmatched. Per germline, CDR1 MDHEN and CDR2 SYDVKM. The CDR3 length is 17 residues. The chain's CDR3 is CASSPLDRGYSNQPQHF. The DNA for the CDR3 is TGTGCCAGCAGTCCGCTGGACAGGGGCTATAGCAATCAGCCCCAGCATTTT.

V usage is TRBV15 and J usage is TRBJ2-7, with TRBD1 matching 8 bases. The CDR3 runs 15 residues. CDR1 is LNHNV and CDR2 is YYDKDF in the germline V gene (reference sequence). Losses at the gene ends were 1 base for V and 7 bases for J; bases not matched to a gene: 9. The CDR3 bases are TGTGCCACCAGCAGAGCCGACAGGGGCCTGCGGGAGCAGTACTTC. As protein: CATSRADRGLREQYF.

This clone was counted between two and nine times. The V gene is TRBV7-9, the J gene TRBJ2-7; D is ambiguous. The CDR3 consists of 16 residues. Trimming pared 5 bases from V and 0 bases from J, leaving 17 bases between. Germline CDR1 SEHNR, CDR2 FQNEAQ (reference sequence). The chain's CDR3 is CASSPIPQQSSYEQYF. In nucleotides, the CDR3 is TGTGCCAGCAGCCCCATACCCCAGCAGAGCTCCTACGAGCAGTACTTC.

The CDR3: CASRERMNTEAFF. The CDR3 DNA follows: TGTGCCAGTAGAGAACGGATGAACACTGAAGCTTTCTTT. The rearrangement joins TRBV19 to TRBJ1-1; no clear D gene. The germline V and J ends were trimmed by 6 bases and 0 bases, with 8 bases remaining between them. The CDR3 is 13 amino acids. Germline CDR1 reads LNHDA; CDR2 reads SQIVND (reference sequence).

The sample holds a few counts of this clone. This chain connects TRBV6-2 or TRBV6-3 to TRBJ1-3; D gene uncertain. CDR3 length: 16 residues. The germline gives CDR1 MNHEY, CDR2 SVGEGT. Trimming removed 2 bases from V and 0 bases from J, with 11 bases in between. CDR3 sequence reads: CASSYTRPFSGNTIYF. CDR3 DNA: TGTGCCAGCAGTTACACTCGCCCTTTCTCTGGAAACACCATATATTTT.

The chain recombines TRBV27 with TRBJ2-5, with D possibly TRBD1 on 6 matching bases. This CDR3 is built from 13 residues. Germline V lookup: CDR1 MNHEY, CDR2 SMNVEV (reference sequence). Trimming pared 6 bases from V and 6 bases from J, leaving 14 bases between. The CDR3 nucleotides are TGTGCCAGCAGAGGGGACACGTTAAAGACCCAGTACTTC. Translated, it gives CASRGDTLKTQYF.

The V call is TRBV2, the J call TRBJ2-7, with unresolved D. Germline V gene data show CDR1 as SNHLY and CDR2 as FYNNEI. Between the trimmed V and J ends, which lost 0 bases and 6 bases, there was a span of 3 bases. The CDR3 loop spans 11 amino acids. Written as DNA, the CDR3 is TGTGCCAGCAGTGAAGCGAGCGAGCAGTACTTC. Its protein product is CASSEASEQYF.